This is a list of T cell receptor beta chains from one sample in a study of blood T cells in healthy people across ages. TCRdb reprocessed the 5' RACE reads via MiXCR and lists one record per CDR3 protein. The sample has around 1,500,000 distinct CDR3 sequences, about 28% seen once. The sample taken for sequencing was blood. The receptors originated from a woman aged 30 to 39 in good health. Both conserved end residues are part of each CDR3. A D gene is named only where the DNA matches it firmly. Size values are once, few and many counts, or a class for expanded clones, and some rows have none.

j_call v_call clone_size d_call cdr3_nt cdr3_aa
TRBJ2-5 TRBV12-5 many TRBD1 TGTGCTAGTGGTTCGGGACAGGGGGTTTCACAAGAGACCCAGTACTTC CASGSGQGVSQETQYF
TRBJ2-7 TRBV28 NA NA TGTGCCAGCAGACAGGCCCCGTCCTACGAGCAGTACTTC CASRQAPSYEQYF
TRBJ2-5 TRBV5-5 NA NA TGTGCCAGCAGCTTGTGGACGGGAGAGACCCGGTACTTC CASSLWTGETRYF
TRBJ2-7 TRBV29-1 many NA TGCAGCGTTAGGCACCGCTCCTACGAGCAGTACTTC CSVRHRSYEQYF
TRBJ2-7 TRBV20-1 many TRBD1 TGCAGTGCTAGCCCGCCCAGGGGGCGGGGTGTCTACGAGCAGTACTTC CSASPPRGRGVYEQYF
TRBJ2-5 TRBV7-9 few NA TGTGCCAGCAGCTTTACCACCGAGACCCAGTACTTC CASSFTTETQYF
TRBJ2-2 TRBV7-8 NA TRBD1 TGTGCCAGCAGCTTCTCCCGGGACAGGGATACCGGGGAGCTGTTTTTT CASSFSRDRDTGELFF
TRBJ2-7 TRBV7-6 NA TRBD2 TGTGCCAGCAGCTTAGTTGGGACTAGCGGGCGGGGAGAGCAGTACTTC CASSLVGTSGRGEQYF
TRBJ1-1 TRBV4-1 few NA TGCGCCAGCAGCCAAGTTGGGCGTCAACCCGGCGGCACTGAAGCTTTCTTT CASSQVGRQPGGTEAFF
TRBJ2-7 TRBV5-5 once TRBD1 TGTGCCGGCAGCCCACCGGGACAGGACCACTACGAGCAGTACTTC CAGSPPGQDHYEQYF